The 28 T cell receptor beta chains in this list originate from one sample, sequenced in a study of T cells expressing NK-cell markers (dated by TCRdb to the early 2020s). The library was produced with 5' RACE. Sequencer: Illumina HiSeq 2000. TCRdb reprocessed the reads; each CDR3 protein sequence makes one entry, and DNA is unavailable. The data table for this sample lists about 460,000 distinct CDR3 sequences. The leading ten clones occupy 1.4% of the sample. Sequencing was carried out using blood T cells: a sorted CD56 or NKG2C T cell subset, CD4+ or CD8+ T cells, or bulk PBMC T cells (not recorded which). The receptors stem from a woman aged 50 to 65 in good health. Donor details come from another sample of the same person, matched by shared clones.

This chain uses TRBV7-2 with TRBJ1-3. The length of the CDR3 is 14 residues. CDR1 SGHTA and CDR2 FQGNSA come from the germline V gene. The CDR3 loop is CASSLNHAGNTIYF.

V gene TRBV12-3 or TRBV12-4 combines with J gene TRBJ2-6; TCRdb indicates TRBD1, and absent DNA this call remains unverified. The CDR3 spans 17 residues. The CDR3 loop reads CASRTGTALLGANVLTF.

This chain links TRBV18 with TRBJ1-4; lacking DNA, the TRBD1 call made by TCRdb goes unchecked. The germline gives CDR1 KGHSH, CDR2 LQKENI. CDR3 length equals 14 residues. CDR3 residues: CASSPPTGAEKLFF.

This rearrangement joins TRBV4-1 to TRBJ2-2. Germline values: CDR1 MGHRA, CDR2 YSYEKL. There are 14 residues in the CDR3. The CDR3 sequence is CASKQSQTSGELFF.

The V call is TRBV27, the J call TRBJ1-2. Germline V gives CDR1 MNHEY, CDR2 SMNVEV (reference sequence). The CDR3 runs 13 residues. CDR3 protein: CASSLGSKYGYTF.

V gene TRBV7-8 combines with J gene TRBJ1-5; TCRdb returns TRBD1, unconfirmable since there is no DNA. This CDR3 comprises 18 residues. The germline gives CDR1 SGHVS, CDR2 FQNEAQ. The CDR3 here is CASSPGTRSLIADQPQHF.

The chain links TRBV27 to TRBJ2-7; TCRdb gives TRBD1 as the D gene, but with no DNA this cannot be confirmed. The CDR3 contains 14 residues. CDR1 and CDR2 from the germline V gene are MNHEY and SMNVEV (reference sequence). The CDR3 loop is CASSPRTVHNEQYF.

V and J are TRBV5-1 and TRBJ1-4. This CDR3 is 16 amino acids long. Germline V gene lookup returns CDR1 SGHRS and CDR2 YFSETQ. The CDR3 sequence: CASSLVGHPTNEKLFF.

This sequence joins TRBV7-6 and TRBJ2-1; the D call of TRBD2 rests on TCRdb alone, since no DNA is present to check it. This CDR3 comprises 13 residues. The germline CDR1 and CDR2 sequences are SGHVS and FNYEAQ. This CDR3 reads CATARTPYNEQFF.

The chain couples TRBV20-1 to TRBJ2-2; TCRdb indicates TRBD2, and absent DNA this call remains unverified. Germline V gives CDR1 DFQATT, CDR2 SNEGSKA (reference sequence). This CDR3 has 19 residues. The CDR3 sequence is CSARVAGTSGRYGTGELFF.

V is TRBV3-1 and J is TRBJ2-7; the TCRdb call, TRBD1, lacks DNA for checking. There are 11 residues in the CDR3. The germline CDR1 and CDR2 sequences are LGHDT and YNNKEL (reference sequence). CDR3 region: CAVGTGREQYF.

The rearrangement joins TRBV20-1 to TRBJ2-5; TCRdb's D gene call, TRBD2, goes unchecked for lack of DNA. This CDR3 has 16 amino acids. CDR1 is DFQATT and CDR2 is SNEGSKA in the germline V gene (reference sequence). CDR3 sequence reads: CSARDGPGGPPETQYF.

The chain recombines TRBV28 with TRBJ2-7; TCRdb names TRBD2, which stays unverified in the absence of DNA. The germline V gene has CDR1 MDHEN and CDR2 SYDVKM. The length of the CDR3 is 15 residues. The CDR3: CASSGSGVAEYEQYF.

V is TRBV5-1 and J is TRBJ1-2. CDR1 is SGHRS and CDR2 is YFSETQ in the germline V gene. This CDR3 is built from 14 residues. CDR3 protein: CASSSDIKLYGYTF.

The chain carries TRBV12-3 or TRBV12-4 and TRBJ1-1; TCRdb returns TRBD1, unconfirmable since there is no DNA. The CDR3 totals 14 residues. CDR3 amino acids: CASSLVGANTEAFF.

The rearrangement joins TRBV4-1 to TRBJ2-5; no DNA is available, so the TRBD2 call from TCRdb remains unchecked. Per the germline V gene, CDR1 is MGHRA and CDR2 is YSYEKL. The CDR3 contains 14 residues. CDR3 region: CASSQVGPFGTQYF.

The V call is TRBV27, the J call TRBJ2-3; TCRdb designates TRBD2, a call that cannot be tested without DNA. The germline CDR1 and CDR2 sequences are MNHEY and SMNVEV (reference sequence). CDR3 length: 16 amino acids. The CDR3 loop reads CASGLAGGRGTDTQYF.

The V call is TRBV4-1, the J call TRBJ2-1. The length of the CDR3 is 16 residues. CDR1 and CDR2 from the germline V gene are MGHRA and YSYEKL. CDR3 protein: CASSPREGGAYNEQFF.

The chain joins TRBV5-1 to TRBJ2-3; TCRdb proposes TRBD2, but this gene call is untestable without DNA. CDR3 size: 17 residues. CDR1 is SGHRS, CDR2 YFSETQ, per germline. Here the CDR3 reads CASSLALTRVGADTQYF.

The gene calls are TRBV4-1 and TRBJ2-4; lacking DNA, the TRBD1 call made by TCRdb goes unchecked. The CDR3 is made up of 15 amino acids. From germline, CDR1 is MGHRA and CDR2 YSYEKL. The CDR3 is CASSQEGRGVGIQYF.

The J gene is TRBJ2-2, the V gene TRBV14. This CDR3 contains 15 residues. CDR1 SGHDN and CDR2 FVKESK come from the germline V gene. The chain's CDR3 is CASSQVFASTGELFF. The full variable domain, in which reference TRBV14 and TRBJ2-2 provide the parts outside the CDR3, is EAGVTQFPSHSVIEKGQTVTLRCDPISGHDNLYWYRRVMGKEIKFLLHFVKESKQDESGMPNNRFLAERTGGTYSTLKVQPAELEDSGVYFCASSQVFASTGELFFGEGSRLTVL.

The chain has TRBV4-2 and TRBJ2-7; TCRdb picks TRBD2, but there is no DNA to check that call. In germline, CDR1 is LGHNA, CDR2 YNFKEQ. CDR3 length: 16 amino acids. The CDR3 sequence: CASSQVALPAGYEQYF.

The chain has TRBV29-1 and TRBJ2-5. Germline V lookup: CDR1 SQVTM, CDR2 ANQGSEA. This CDR3 spans 14 amino acids. CDR3 residues: CSANSHRIQETQYF.

This sequence joins TRBV25-1 and TRBJ2-2; TCRdb returns TRBD2, unconfirmable since there is no DNA. The CDR3 has 16 residues. CDR1 and CDR2 from the germline V gene are MGHDK and SYGVNS. CDR3 amino acids: CASSEKSLGGAGELFF.

The chain links TRBV7-9 to TRBJ2-5; no DNA is available, so the TRBD2 call from TCRdb remains unchecked. Germline V CDR1 and CDR2: SEHNR, FQNEAQ (reference sequence). The CDR3 is 13 amino acids. This chain's CDR3 is CASSLGVYETQYF.

The genes are TRBV11-2 and TRBJ2-1; the D gene TCRdb calls, TRBD2, cannot be checked with no DNA. Germline CDR1 is SGHAT and CDR2 is FQNNGV. The CDR3 is 17 residues long. CDR3 residues: CASSLVTRGGLAGRSFF.

V gene TRBV25-1 combines with J gene TRBJ1-2; checking the TCRdb D call of TRBD1 is not possible without DNA. CDR1 is MGHDK, CDR2 SYGVNS, per germline. This CDR3 has 13 amino acids. The CDR3 loop is CASSEAGIYGYTF.

The chain links TRBV20-1 to TRBJ2-7; without DNA, the TCRdb call of TRBD2 cannot be checked. This CDR3 region has 13 residues. CDR1 and CDR2 from the germline V gene are DFQATT and SNEGSKA (reference sequence). CDR3 sequence: CSARALRQGEQYF.